This TCR beta chain is drawn from a study of control samples from healthy donors and cancer patients. This CDR3 has 14 amino acids. V gave up 1 base and J gave up 7 bases; unmatched junction bases: 6. Germline CDR1 reads MGHRA; CDR2 reads YSYEKL. Sequenced by immunoSEQ multiplex PCR; TCRdb stores in-frame clones only, minus some. The sample shows more than 100,000 clones, approximately 90% of them seen only once. The source material was blood. The TCR originated in a middle-aged man in good health. V is TRBV4-1 and J is TRBJ2-7; 8 bases line up with TRBD1. CDR3 region: CASSQGPRGQEQYF. DNA of the CDR3: TGCGCCAGCAGCCAAGGCCCCAGGGGGCAAGAGCAGTACTTC.